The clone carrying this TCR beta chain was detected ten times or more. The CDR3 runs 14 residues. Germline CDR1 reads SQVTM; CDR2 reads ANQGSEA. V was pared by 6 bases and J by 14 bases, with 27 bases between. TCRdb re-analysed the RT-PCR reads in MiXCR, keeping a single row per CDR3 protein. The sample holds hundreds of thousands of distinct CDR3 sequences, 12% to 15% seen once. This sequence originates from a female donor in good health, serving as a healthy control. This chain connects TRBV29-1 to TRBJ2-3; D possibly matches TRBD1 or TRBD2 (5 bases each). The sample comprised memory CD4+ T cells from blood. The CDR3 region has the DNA TGCAGCGTGAGTCGGGACGGCAGCGATCAGCTCGGGTATTTT. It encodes CSVSRDGSDQLGYF.